The clone carrying this TCR beta chain was detected only a few times. As yet, its antigen is unknown. One entry per CDR3 protein, called by TCRdb with MiXCR from the reads. The table records 63,000 or so distinct CDR3 sequences, approximately 50% of them present only once. This record comes from a study of type 1 regulatory T cells. Study in general: An in vitro protocol generated T-allo10, a Tr1-enriched, alloantigen-specific CD4 T cell product. The study, taken as a whole, reports: Tr1 cells had a more restricted TCR repertoire than non-Tr1 cells.

Germline loops: CDR1 SGHTA, CDR2 FQGNSA. V lost 5 bases, J lost 8 bases, and 8 bases stayed unmatched. The CDR3 loop spans 14 amino acids. The TCR comes from a human donor in good health. The chain joins TRBV7-2 to TRBJ1-2; 10 nucleotides match TRBD1. The sequenced material came from cultured non-Tr1 T cells, either the whole culture or a sorted T cell fraction (not recorded which). In nucleotides, the CDR3 is TGTGCCAGCAGCCCGTCGACAGGGGGCATCGGCTACACCTTC. Its translation: CASSPSTGGIGYTF. The full variable domain, its missing parts supplied by reference TRBV7-2 and TRBJ1-2, is GAGVSQSPSNKVTEKGKDVELRCDPISGHTALYWYRQSLGQGLEFLIYFQGNSAPDKSGLPSDRFSAERTGGSVSTLTIQRTQQEDSAVYLCASSPSTGGIGYTFGSGTRLTVV.